The rows below give T cell receptor beta chains drawn from one sample of a study of blood T cell repertoires in COVID-19. The repertoire was sequenced with immunoSEQ multiplex PCR; TCRdb's copy has only in-frame clones and lacks some. The data show over 50,000 clones, with 70% to 85% seen just once and more than 13% held by the top ten. Sequencing input: peripheral blood. The receptors derive from a human donor in a cohort sampled during active COVID-19. The CDR3 runs from the conserved cysteine through the conserved F or W. D genes are given only for firm matches. Some rows mark clone size as missing; the rest say once, few, many or name a class of expanded clone.

d_call: -
clone_size: -
v_call: TRBV5-1
j_call: TRBJ1-1
cdr3_aa: CASSLLSGTQNTEAFF
cdr3_nt: TGCGCCAGCAGCTTACTCTCCGGGACACAAAACACTGAAGCTTTCTTT

d_call: -
clone_size: once
v_call: TRBV4-3
j_call: TRBJ1-5
cdr3_aa: CASSEGPRQPQHF
cdr3_nt: TGCGCCAGCAGTGAAGGTCCTAGGCAGCCCCAGCATTTT

d_call: -
clone_size: -
v_call: TRBV30
j_call: TRBJ2-7
cdr3_aa: CAWKGTGTYEQYF
cdr3_nt: TGTGCCTGGAAGGGGACTGGCACCTACGAGCAGTACTTC

d_call: TRBD2
clone_size: -
v_call: TRBV4-2
j_call: TRBJ2-7
cdr3_aa: CASSQVTSGSYEQYF
cdr3_nt: TGTGCCAGCAGCCAAGTGACTAGCGGCTCCTACGAGCAGTACTTC

d_call: -
clone_size: -
v_call: TRBV19
j_call: TRBJ1-1
cdr3_aa: CASSRFIGGNTEAFF
cdr3_nt: TGTGCCAGTAGTAGGTTTATCGGCGGGAACACTGAAGCTTTCTTT

d_call: TRBD1
clone_size: -
v_call: TRBV6-6
j_call: TRBJ1-5
cdr3_aa: CASSPRVGPQGAQNQPQHF
cdr3_nt: TGTGCCAGCAGTCCCAGGGTCGGGCCGCAGGGGGCTCAAAATCAGCCCCAGCATTTT

d_call: -
clone_size: -
v_call: TRBV6-2/TRBV6-3
j_call: TRBJ2-7
cdr3_aa: CASSSPRGADAYEQYF
cdr3_nt: TGTGCCAGCAGTTCCCCCCGTGGGGCGGATGCCTACGAGCAGTACTTC

d_call: -
clone_size: -
v_call: TRBV7-2
j_call: TRBJ2-3
cdr3_aa: CASSPGDPQYF
cdr3_nt: TGTGCCAGCAGCCCAGGGGACCCGCAGTATTTT

d_call: -
clone_size: -
v_call: TRBV6-5
j_call: TRBJ2-7
cdr3_aa: CASTKMGANYEQYF
cdr3_nt: TGTGCCAGCACTAAAATGGGGGCTAACTACGAGCAGTACTTC

d_call: TRBD2
clone_size: -
v_call: TRBV5-7
j_call: TRBJ2-4
cdr3_aa: CASSSPGGHRNIQYF
cdr3_nt: TGTGCCAGCAGCTCTCCGGGGGGGCATAGAAACATTCAGTACTTC

d_call: TRBD1
clone_size: many
v_call: TRBV7-2
j_call: TRBJ1-1
cdr3_aa: CASSSYTGETEAFF
cdr3_nt: TGTGCCAGCAGCTCATATACAGGGGAGACTGAAGCTTTCTTT

d_call: -
clone_size: few
v_call: TRBV7-9
j_call: TRBJ1-2
cdr3_aa: CASVGDSLNYGYTF
cdr3_nt: TGTGCCAGCGTAGGGGACTCACTTAACTATGGCTACACCTTC

d_call: -
clone_size: -
v_call: TRBV30
j_call: TRBJ2-7
cdr3_aa: CAWADSNLSYEQYF
cdr3_nt: TGTGCCTGGGCCGACAGTAATCTTTCCTACGAGCAGTACTTC

d_call: TRBD1
clone_size: -
v_call: TRBV9
j_call: TRBJ1-1
cdr3_aa: CASSVWTGSTEAFF
cdr3_nt: TGTGCCAGCAGCGTTTGGACAGGGAGCACTGAAGCTTTCTTT

d_call: -
clone_size: few
v_call: TRBV4-3
j_call: TRBJ2-7
cdr3_aa: CASLGGGPRNEQYF
cdr3_nt: TGCGCCAGCTTAGGGGGGGGGCCGAGAAACGAGCAGTACTTC

d_call: -
clone_size: few
v_call: TRBV11-1
j_call: TRBJ2-7
cdr3_aa: CASSLVGNTREQYF
cdr3_nt: TGTGCCAGCAGCCTCGTTGGCAACACGAGGGAGCAGTACTTC

d_call: -
clone_size: -
v_call: TRBV24-1
j_call: TRBJ2-3
cdr3_aa: CATSDPGRSTDTQYF
cdr3_nt: TGTGCCACCAGTGATCCCGGGAGAAGCACAGATACGCAGTATTTT

d_call: -
clone_size: -
v_call: TRBV12-5
j_call: TRBJ2-1
cdr3_aa: CASGARLGGSYNEQFF
cdr3_nt: TGTGCTAGTGGTGCTCGACTAGGTGGTTCCTACAATGAGCAGTTCTTC

d_call: -
clone_size: -
v_call: TRBV7-2
j_call: TRBJ1-4
cdr3_aa: CASSLVPGLNEKLFF
cdr3_nt: TGTGCCAGCAGCTTAGTCCCAGGACTTAATGAAAAACTGTTTTTT

d_call: TRBD1
clone_size: once
v_call: TRBV24-1
j_call: TRBJ2-6
cdr3_aa: CATSEGHRGRISGANVLTF
cdr3_nt: TGTGCCACCAGTGAAGGTCACAGGGGTCGCATCTCTGGGGCCAACGTCCTGACTTTC

d_call: -
clone_size: -
v_call: TRBV7-9
j_call: TRBJ1-2
cdr3_aa: CASSLGLPSLGGYTF
cdr3_nt: TGTGCCAGCAGCTTGGGGCTCCCCTCCCTCGGGGGCTACACCTTC

d_call: -
clone_size: -
v_call: TRBV18
j_call: TRBJ2-2
cdr3_aa: CASSPPSGPRGELFF
cdr3_nt: TGTGCCAGCTCACCCCCCAGCGGCCCCAGGGGGGAGCTGTTTTTT

d_call: -
clone_size: -
v_call: TRBV5-1
j_call: TRBJ1-5
cdr3_aa: CASTLVPGNQPQHF
cdr3_nt: TGCGCCAGCACCTTAGTCCCGGGGAATCAGCCCCAGCATTTT

d_call: TRBD1
clone_size: -
v_call: TRBV5-8
j_call: TRBJ1-5
cdr3_aa: CTSSSSGFSDRVYQPQHF
cdr3_nt: TGTACCAGCAGCTCCAGCGGGTTTTCGGACAGGGTTTATCAGCCCCAGCATTTT

d_call: TRBD1
clone_size: -
v_call: TRBV7-3
j_call: TRBJ2-3
cdr3_aa: CASSFTSGTGTDTQYF
cdr3_nt: TGTGCCAGCAGCTTCACGTCCGGGACAGGCACAGATACGCAGTATTTT

d_call: TRBD1
clone_size: -
v_call: TRBV11-2
j_call: TRBJ2-4
cdr3_aa: CASSKQGVAKNIQYF
cdr3_nt: TGTGCCAGCAGCAAACAGGGGGTAGCCAAAAACATTCAGTACTTC

d_call: -
clone_size: -
v_call: TRBV30
j_call: TRBJ2-5
cdr3_aa: CAWSPQETQYF
cdr3_nt: TGTGCCTGGAGTCCTCAAGAGACCCAGTACTTC

d_call: -
clone_size: -
v_call: TRBV28
j_call: TRBJ1-2
cdr3_aa: CASSLVPGSYGYTF
cdr3_nt: TGTGCCAGCAGTTTAGTTCCAGGAAGCTATGGCTACACCTTC

d_call: -
clone_size: -
v_call: TRBV5-1
j_call: TRBJ2-1
cdr3_aa: CASSLGPVPNNEQFF
cdr3_nt: TGCGCCAGCAGCTTGGGCCCGGTCCCTAACAATGAGCAGTTCTTC

d_call: TRBD2
clone_size: -
v_call: TRBV5-1
j_call: TRBJ2-1
cdr3_aa: CASSLVAGGPKEQFF
cdr3_nt: TGCGCCAGCAGCTTGGTAGCGGGAGGGCCAAAAGAGCAGTTCTTC

d_call: -
clone_size: -
v_call: TRBV6-5
j_call: TRBJ1-5
cdr3_aa: CASSKTGLSNQPQHF
cdr3_nt: TGTGCCAGCAGCAAAACAGGGCTGAGCAATCAGCCCCAGCATTTT